This T cell receptor beta chain was observed in a study of blood T cells in healthy people across ages. Study observations and caveats: As naive T cell percentage varied, TCR beta diversity correlated strongly with it.

This clonotype was observed a handful of times. Its antigen is undetermined. A second PCR, run for roughly 7 to 12 cycles, used a sample-barcoded 5' primer plus a J-beta primer mix. TCRdb ran MiXCR on the 5' RACE reads and lists one entry per CDR3 protein. The sample contains 2 million or so distinct CDR3 sequences, approximately 50% of which appear only once. The CDR3 totals 13 residues. CDR1 is DFQATT, CDR2 SNEGSKA, per germline (reference sequence). The V end lost 0 bases, the J end lost 5 bases, and 9 bases lay between the germline ends. This TCR derives from a woman aged 40 to 50 in good health. Material for sequencing was blood. The chain recombines TRBV20-1 with TRBJ2-3; D unclear. The CDR3: CSARDTGLDTQYF. The CDR3 DNA sequence: TGCAGTGCTAGAGATACTGGTTTAGATACGCAGTATTTT.